A selection of T cell receptor beta chains follows, all from one sample in a study of T cell repertoires in cytomegalovirus infection. These receptors have no identified antigens. TCRdb processed the reads anew with MiXCR; each CDR3 protein has one entry. This table holds 80,000 to 90,000 distinct CDR3 sequences, about half found once. The material was CD8+ T cells from cultured PBMCs, obtained from culture after CMV antigen stimulation. The receptor set was obtained from a human donor in good health (CMV status not recorded). Some clones in this sample may be carry-over from other donors' samples. CDR3s include the opening cysteine and the closing phenylalanine or tryptophan. The D gene is left open where the match is weak. For some rows the clone size is stated as once, few or many, or as a class when expanded; others skip it.

j_call d_call clone_size v_call cdr3_aa cdr3_nt
TRBJ2-1 - - TRBV25-1 CASSVASGHNEQFF TGTGCCAGCAGTGTGGCCTCAGGCCACAATGAGCAGTTCTTC
TRBJ1-5 TRBD1 - TRBV5-1 CASRTGEGQPQHF TGCGCCAGCAGAACAGGGGAGGGACAGCCCCAGCATTTT
TRBJ2-5 TRBD2 - TRBV7-9 CASETSGSLKETQYF TGTGCCTCAGAAACTAGCGGGAGTTTGAAAGAGACCCAGTACTTC
TRBJ2-2 TRBD1 - TRBV7-8 CASSLVSGGRTGELFF TGTGCCAGCAGCTTAGTGTCAGGGGGTAGAACCGGGGAGCTGTTTTTT
TRBJ1-6 TRBD1 - TRBV6-8 CASAHRGGRSPLHF TGTGCCAGCGCTCACAGGGGAGGTCGGTCACCCCTCCACTTT
TRBJ2-7 TRBD2 - TRBV5-1 CASSLTSGAREQYF TGCGCCAGCAGCTTGACTAGCGGTGCTCGGGAGCAGTACTTC
TRBJ2-1 TRBD2 - TRBV7-2 CASSLGGGALYEQFF TGTGCCAGCAGCTTAGGCGGGGGGGCCTTGTATGAGCAGTTCTTC
TRBJ2-1 TRBD2 - TRBV4-1 CASSLRLAGVGHEQFF TGCGCCAGCAGCCTCCGACTAGCGGGGGTCGGGCATGAGCAGTTCTTC
TRBJ2-3 TRBD2 - TRBV2 CAIEARGGGDTQYF TGTGCCATCGAAGCCCGCGGGGGGGGGGATACGCAGTATTTT
TRBJ2-7 TRBD1 - TRBV10-2 CASSLGQGTEQYF TGCGCCAGCAGTTTGGGACAGGGGACCGAGCAGTACTTC
TRBJ2-5 TRBD2 - TRBV7-9 CASSPVGQRGTRGTQYF TGTGCCAGCAGCCCAGTCGGCCAGCGGGGGACCAGGGGGACCCAGTACTTC
TRBJ1-1 - - TRBV5-1 CASRLQENTEAFF TGCGCCAGCAGGTTACAGGAAAACACTGAAGCTTTCTTT
TRBJ2-3 TRBD1 - TRBV11-2 CASSGGTGDWADTQYF TGTGCCAGCAGCGGCGGGACAGGGGATTGGGCAGATACGCAGTATTTT
TRBJ2-3 - - TRBV10-2 CASSDFSTDTQYF TGCGCCAGCAGTGATTTCAGCACAGATACGCAGTATTTT
TRBJ1-2 - - TRBV20-1 CSARDLAVGNYGYTF TGCAGTGCTAGAGATTTGGCCGTAGGGAACTATGGCTACACCTTC
TRBJ2-5 - - TRBV29-1 CSSRGQETQYF TGCAGCTCGAGGGGGCAAGAGACCCAGTACTTC
TRBJ1-1 - many TRBV10-3 CAITEDTPNTEAFF TGTGCCATCACCGAGGACACGCCGAACACTGAAGCTTTCTTT
TRBJ2-2 TRBD1 - TRBV19 CASTVGGQGSTGELFF TGTGCCAGTACAGTAGGAGGACAGGGATCCACCGGGGAGCTGTTTTTT
TRBJ1-5 - - TRBV27 CASSFAGYDQPQHF TGTGCCAGCAGTTTCGCAGGTTATGATCAGCCCCAGCATTTT
TRBJ1-4 TRBD1 - TRBV7-4 CASSARTGTNEKLFF TGTGCCAGCAGCGCGAGGACAGGCACTAATGAAAAACTGTTTTTT
TRBJ1-1 - - TRBV28 CASSRTENTEAFF TGTGCCAGCAGTCGTACAGAGAACACTGAAGCTTTCTTT
TRBJ2-7 - - TRBV12-3/TRBV12-4 CASSPSQPGPHTYEQYF TGTGCCAGCAGTCCGTCACAACCGGGACCTCATACCTACGAGCAGTACTTC
TRBJ2-1 - - TRBV12-3/TRBV12-4 CASRRRASSYNEQFF TGTGCCAGCAGACGCCGGGCTAGCTCCTACAATGAGCAGTTCTTC
TRBJ2-7 - - TRBV9 CASSVGGGNYEQYF TGTGCCAGCAGCGTAGGAGGGGGGAACTACGAGCAGTACTTC
TRBJ2-3 TRBD2 few TRBV7-3 CASSYGRAGTDTQYF TGTGCCAGCAGCTACGGGAGGGCCGGGACAGATACGCAGTATTTT
TRBJ1-5 - - TRBV2 CASSPLGQNQPQHF TGTGCCAGCAGCCCCCTGGGGCAAAATCAGCCCCAGCATTTT
TRBJ1-5 - - TRBV27 CASSLSGVGQPQHF TGTGCCAGCAGTTTATCGGGGGTCGGGCAGCCCCAGCATTTT
TRBJ2-7 TRBD1 - TRBV6-5 CASSPSTGESDHEQYF TGTGCCAGCAGCCCTTCGACAGGGGAGTCCGACCACGAGCAGTACTTC
TRBJ2-3 - - TRBV7-9 CASSPDRVGAGTQYF TGTGCCAGCAGCCCGGATCGTGTAGGGGCTGGTACGCAGTATTTT
TRBJ1-5 - few TRBV4-1 CASSQISGSNQPQHF TGCGCCAGCAGCCAAATTTCCGGGAGCAATCAGCCCCAGCATTTT
TRBJ2-7 - - TRBV7-6 CASSLAFSSSYEQYF TGTGCCAGCAGCTTAGCCTTTTCGAGTTCCTACGAGCAGTACTTC
TRBJ2-2 - - TRBV4-2 CASSQDGFTGELFF TGTGCCAGCAGCCAAGACGGGTTCACCGGGGAGCTGTTTTTT
TRBJ1-5 - few TRBV12-5 CASGVPHPAYSNQPQHF TGTGCTAGTGGTGTCCCGCATCCCGCTTATAGCAATCAGCCCCAGCATTTT
TRBJ2-1 - - TRBV11-2 CASSRSRSSVNEQFF TGTGCCAGCAGCCGAAGCCGGTCTAGCGTCAATGAGCAGTTCTTC
TRBJ1-5 - - TRBV19 CASSIGRGGQPQHF TGTGCCAGTAGTATCGGCCGGGGGGGGCAGCCCCAGCATTTT
TRBJ2-5 - - TRBV27 CASSPASDNQETQYF TGTGCCAGCAGTCCCGCCTCGGACAACCAAGAGACCCAGTACTTC
TRBJ2-7 - few TRBV6-6 CASSWVSSYEQYF TGTGCCAGCAGTTGGGTTAGCTCCTACGAGCAGTACTTC
TRBJ1-3 TRBD1 once TRBV6-1 CASSRTGRSGDTIYF TGTGCCAGCTCCCGGACAGGCAGATCGGGTGACACCATATATTTT
TRBJ2-1 TRBD2 few TRBV7-8 CASSLSVAGGYNEQFF TGTGCCAGCAGCTTATCGGTAGCGGGAGGGTACAATGAGCAGTTCTTC
TRBJ2-2 - - TRBV20-1 CSARDRFTGELFF TGCAGTGCTAGAGATCGGTTCACCGGGGAGCTGTTTTTT
TRBJ2-3 TRBD1 - TRBV19 CASTDRGNTDTQYF TGTGCCAGTACGGACAGGGGAAACACAGATACGCAGTATTTT
TRBJ2-5 - few TRBV5-4 CASSPGAQGPLQETQYF TGTGCCAGCAGCCCGGGGGCCCAGGGTCCGCTACAAGAGACCCAGTACTTC
TRBJ2-1 - - TRBV12-3/TRBV12-4 CASNSLPLRSSSYNEQFF TGTGCCAGCAACTCTCTGCCCCTTAGGTCGAGCTCCTACAATGAGCAGTTCTTC
TRBJ2-5 - - TRBV7-9 CASSSTASGPQETQYF TGTGCCAGCAGCTCCACTGCCAGCGGGCCCCAAGAGACCCAGTACTTC
TRBJ1-5 TRBD1 - TRBV7-8 CASSSRTGFNQPQHF TGTGCCAGCAGCTCGAGGACAGGGTTCAATCAGCCCCAGCATTTT
TRBJ2-1 - - TRBV7-6 CASNVLARPNKNEQFF TGCGCCAGCAACGTACTAGCCCGCCCTAATAAAAATGAGCAGTTCTTC
TRBJ2-1 - few TRBV28 CASSTPLRTGDNEQFF TGTGCCAGCAGTACACCGCTACGTACGGGAGACAATGAGCAGTTCTTC
TRBJ1-2 TRBD1 - TRBV19 CASSIQQGNSYTF TGTGCCAGTAGTATTCAACAGGGGAATAGCTACACCTTC
TRBJ1-6 TRBD1 few TRBV6-5 CASSPRDSYNSPLHF TGTGCCAGCAGTCCACGGGACAGCTATAATTCACCCCTCCACTTT
TRBJ1-2 TRBD1 - TRBV15 CATSRPGDSSLFYGYTF TGTGCCACCAGCAGGCCAGGGGACAGCAGCCTTTTCTATGGCTACACCTTC
TRBJ2-5 TRBD2 - TRBV28 CASSQLTLAGRGETQYF TGTGCCAGCAGCCAACTTACTTTAGCGGGACGTGGCGAGACCCAGTACTTC